This is a list of T cell receptor beta chains from one sample in a study of blood T cell repertoires in COVID-19. TCRdb's copy holds only in-frame clones and misses some; the assay was immunoSEQ multiplex PCR. The data show approximately 60,000 clones, almost 85% seen once. Specimen: peripheral blood. All receptors derive from a human donor in a cohort sampled during active COVID-19. CDR3s include the opening cysteine and the closing phenylalanine or tryptophan. A D gene is named only where the DNA matches it firmly. Clone size appears in some rows only: once, few, many, or a class for an expanded clone.

J	D	V	size	CDR3	DNA
TRBJ2-5	TRBD2	TRBV19	NA	CASKGGLALETQYF	TGTGCCAGTAAGGGAGGACTAGCGTTGGAGACCCAGTACTTC
TRBJ2-3	NA	TRBV21-1	NA	CASSKARTPGGEDTQYF	TGTGCCAGCAGCAAAGCGCGGACTCCCGGGGGTGAAGATACGCAGTATTTT
TRBJ1-2	TRBD1	TRBV25-1	NA	CASSRQGIDYGYTF	TGTGCCAGCAGTCGACAGGGGATTGACTATGGCTACACCTTC
TRBJ2-1	TRBD2	TRBV6-2/TRBV6-3	NA	CASSFQRGGTYNEQFF	TGTGCCAGCAGTTTCCAACGGGGGGGAACCTACAATGAGCAGTTCTTC
TRBJ2-3	TRBD2	TRBV7-8	once	CASSSLAGEQYF	TGTGCCAGCAGCTCCCTAGCGGGGGAGCAGTATTTT
TRBJ2-2	NA	TRBV7-9	NA	CASRTTRGTGELFF	TGTGCCAGCAGAACGACCCGGGGCACCGGGGAGCTGTTTTTT
TRBJ2-7	TRBD1	TRBV2	NA	CASSELDRDEQYF	TGTGCCAGCAGCGAACTCGACAGGGACGAGCAGTACTTC
TRBJ1-2	TRBD1	TRBV18	NA	CASSPPGQLPRGYTF	TGTGCCAGCTCACCACCGGGACAGCTCCCCCGCGGCTACACCTTC
TRBJ2-1	NA	TRBV2	NA	CASRRTDYYNEQFF	TGTGCCAGCAGGCGGACAGACTACTACAATGAGCAGTTCTTC
TRBJ2-7	TRBD2	TRBV9	NA	CASSVGWGGYEQYF	TGTGCCAGCAGCGTAGGTTGGGGGGGCTACGAGCAGTACTTC
TRBJ2-1	NA	TRBV20-1	NA	CSASWRGQYNEQFF	TGCAGTGCTAGTTGGCGGGGGCAATACAATGAGCAGTTCTTC
TRBJ1-1	TRBD1	TRBV5-5	few	CASTRQGITEAFF	TGTGCCAGCACCAGACAGGGGATCACTGAAGCTTTCTTT
TRBJ1-4	TRBD1	TRBV9	NA	CASGGQANEKLFF	TGTGCCAGCGGGGGACAGGCCAATGAAAAACTGTTTTTT
TRBJ2-2	NA	TRBV7-2	once	CASSLTGLGELFF	TGTGCCAGCAGCTTAACAGGCCTCGGGGAGCTGTTTTTT
TRBJ2-7	NA	TRBV7-9	NA	CASSPYAAIEQYF	TGTGCCAGCAGCCCATATGCAGCGATCGAGCAGTACTTC
TRBJ2-1	TRBD1	TRBV6-5	few	CASSYSNRGYNEQFF	TGTGCCAGCAGTTACTCGAACAGGGGATACAATGAGCAGTTCTTC
TRBJ2-5	NA	TRBV25-1	NA	CASSSMDSQETQYF	TGTGCCAGCAGCAGCATGGACAGCCAAGAGACCCAGTACTTC
TRBJ2-1	NA	TRBV6-2/TRBV6-3	few	CASSYSNRGWENEQFF	TGTGCCAGCAGTTACTCGAATCGGGGGTGGGAGAATGAGCAGTTCTTC
TRBJ1-1	NA	TRBV14	NA	CASSQAGRRDTEAFF	TGTGCCAGCAGCCAAGCTGGGCGCAGGGACACTGAAGCTTTCTTT
TRBJ2-1	NA	TRBV11-3	NA	CASSLEGNSAGEQFF	TGTGCCAGCAGCTTAGAGGGGAATAGCGCGGGTGAGCAGTTCTTC
TRBJ2-3	NA	TRBV5-8	NA	CASSPSLALTDTQYF	TGTGCCAGCAGTCCTTCCTTGGCTCTCACAGATACGCAGTATTTT
TRBJ2-5	TRBD2	TRBV7-9	NA	CASSSRTSDRETQYF	TGTGCCAGCAGCTCCCGAACTAGCGACCGAGAGACCCAGTACTTC
TRBJ1-6	NA	TRBV6-1	NA	CASSEVGGSSYNSPLHF	TGTGCCAGCAGTGAAGTTGGAGGGAGCTCCTATAATTCACCCCTCCACTTT
TRBJ1-5	NA	TRBV19	NA	CATTFSGNQPQHF	TGTGCCACCACCTTTAGCGGCAATCAGCCCCAGCATTTT
TRBJ2-3	TRBD1	TRBV7-9	NA	CASSLLRGRSDTQYF	TGTGCCAGCAGCTTACTGAGGGGGCGATCAGATACGCAGTATTTT
TRBJ1-4	TRBD1	TRBV7-2	NA	CASSSQGGSGEKLFF	TGTGCCAGCAGCTCGCAGGGGGGAAGCGGTGAAAAACTGTTTTTT
TRBJ2-7	NA	TRBV7-2	NA	CASSFSSGWSSHEQYF	TGTGCCAGCAGCTTTTCATCCGGTTGGTCCTCCCACGAGCAGTACTTC
TRBJ2-2	TRBD2	TRBV24-1	NA	CATSDLVLAGAGELFF	TGTGCCACCAGTGATTTGGTACTAGCGGGGGCCGGGGAGCTGTTTTTT
TRBJ1-2	NA	TRBV13	NA	CASSLSGTSNRGYTF	TGTGCCAGCAGCTTATCTGGGACATCCAACAGGGGCTACACCTTC
TRBJ2-1	TRBD2	TRBV18	NA	CASSPPIGSGGASNEQFF	TGTGCCAGCTCACCACCGATCGGAAGCGGGGGGGCCTCCAATGAGCAGTTCTTC
TRBJ1-6	NA	TRBV27	NA	CASSIPNSPLHF	TGTGCCAGCAGCATCCCTAATTCACCCCTCCACTTT
TRBJ2-3	TRBD2	TRBV7-2	NA	CASSVSGGAVDTQYF	TGTGCCAGCAGCGTAAGCGGGGGGGCCGTAGATACGCAGTATTTT
TRBJ1-6	NA	TRBV7-9	once	CASGTGNSPLHF	TGTGCCAGCGGCACAGGGAATTCACCCCTCCACTTT
TRBJ2-7	TRBD1	TRBV5-1	NA	CASSQTTGTGAYEQYF	TGCGCCAGCAGCCAGACTACCGGGACAGGCGCCTACGAGCAGTACTTC
TRBJ1-5	NA	TRBV5-6	NA	CASSLRGVNQPQHF	TGTGCCAGCAGCTTGCGGGGGGTCAATCAGCCCCAGCATTTT
TRBJ1-4	NA	TRBV18	NA	CASSPRETQNEKLFF	TGTGCCAGCTCACCAAGGGAGACCCAAAATGAAAAACTGTTTTTT
TRBJ2-7	NA	TRBV19	few	CASRGGPTYEQYF	TGTGCCAGCCGCGGGGGCCCGACCTACGAGCAGTACTTC
TRBJ2-7	NA	TRBV18	NA	CASSPSTGTYEQYF	TGTGCCAGCTCACCAAGTACAGGGACCTACGAGCAGTACTTC
TRBJ1-1	NA	TRBV5-1	NA	CASSSQGGMGTEAFF	TGCGCCAGCAGCTCTCAAGGGGGAATGGGCACTGAAGCTTTCTTT
TRBJ2-7	TRBD2	TRBV18	NA	CASSRDLAGGPIEQYF	TGTGCCAGCTCACGGGACCTAGCGGGGGGGCCGATCGAGCAGTACTTC
TRBJ1-2	NA	TRBV7-2	NA	CASSLVAGVEDNYGYTF	TGTGCCAGCAGCTTAGTAGCCGGGGTGGAAGATAACTATGGCTACACCTTC
TRBJ2-1	NA	TRBV5-4	NA	CASSLEGAGSYNEQFF	TGTGCCAGCAGCTTGGAAGGAGCGGGTTCCTACAATGAGCAGTTCTTC
TRBJ2-5	NA	TRBV7-8	NA	CASSLGVQETQYF	TGTGCCAGCAGCTTAGGCGTGCAAGAGACCCAGTACTTC
TRBJ2-3	TRBD2	TRBV7-7	NA	CASSSGGGLAGDTQYF	TGTGCCAGCAGCTCGGGGGGGGGACTAGCAGGAGATACGCAGTATTTT
TRBJ2-1	TRBD2	TRBV6-5	NA	CASRKISGGREQFF	TGTGCCAGCAGAAAGATTAGCGGGGGCAGGGAGCAGTTCTTC
TRBJ1-5	NA	TRBV21-1	NA	CASNTGYSNQPQHF	TGTGCCAGTAACACAGGGTATAGCAATCAGCCCCAGCATTTT
TRBJ2-5	TRBD1	TRBV9	NA	CASSATGGQETQYF	TGTGCCAGCAGCGCTACAGGGGGCCAAGAGACCCAGTACTTC
TRBJ1-5	NA	TRBV12-3/TRBV12-4	NA	CASRQANQPQHF	TGTGCCAGCAGACAGGCGAATCAGCCCCAGCATTTT
TRBJ1-2	NA	TRBV6-5	NA	CASSPRSNYGYTF	TGTGCCAGCAGTCCCCGCAGTAACTATGGCTACACCTTC
TRBJ1-5	TRBD1	TRBV6-6	NA	CASRLRTGSGVQPQHF	TGTGCCAGCAGACTACGGACAGGGAGTGGAGTTCAGCCCCAGCATTTT
TRBJ2-7	NA	TRBV7-9	NA	CASSLGAVTYEQYF	TGTGCCAGCAGCTTAGGGGCAGTCACCTACGAGCAGTACTTC
TRBJ2-7	TRBD1	TRBV18	once	CASSQIIRDSSYEQYF	TGTGCCAGCTCACAAATTATCCGGGACAGCTCCTACGAGCAGTACTTC
TRBJ1-4	NA	TRBV2	NA	CASSEPQGGEKLFF	TGTGCCAGCAGTGAACCCCAGGGCGGTGAAAAACTGTTTTTT